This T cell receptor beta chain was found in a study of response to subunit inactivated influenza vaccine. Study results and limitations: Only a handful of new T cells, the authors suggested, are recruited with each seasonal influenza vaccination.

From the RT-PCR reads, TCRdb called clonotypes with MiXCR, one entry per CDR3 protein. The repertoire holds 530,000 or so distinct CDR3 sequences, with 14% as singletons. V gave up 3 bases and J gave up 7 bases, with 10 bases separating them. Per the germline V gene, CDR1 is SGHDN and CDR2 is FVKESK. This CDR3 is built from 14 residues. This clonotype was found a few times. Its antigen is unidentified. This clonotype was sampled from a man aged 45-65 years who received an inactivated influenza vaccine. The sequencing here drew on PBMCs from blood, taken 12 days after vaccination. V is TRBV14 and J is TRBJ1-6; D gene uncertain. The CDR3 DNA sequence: TGTGCCAGCAGCCAGGAGGTCTGGAATTCACCCCTCCACTTT. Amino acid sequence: CASSQEVWNSPLHF.